This TCR beta chain derives from a study of T cell repertoires in cytomegalovirus infection. Via MiXCR, TCRdb re-called the reads, giving one row per CDR3 protein. The data hold approximately 500,000 distinct CDR3 sequences, with about 17% observed a single time. The CDR3 length is 12 residues. CDR1 and CDR2 (germline): LGHNA, YNFKEQ. This clonotype has just a few counts. Sequence at one end of the junction differs from germline and may be a read error. The V and J genes are TRBV4-2 and TRBJ2-1; 9 bases map to TRBD2. Sequencing used CD8+ T cells from PBMCs. This sequence was found in a human donor in good health (CMV status not recorded). Some clones in this sample may be carry-over from other donors' samples. The CDR3 nucleotides are TGTGCCAGCAGCCTGACTAGCGGCCCCCAAATCTTC. Its translation: CASSLTSGPQIF.